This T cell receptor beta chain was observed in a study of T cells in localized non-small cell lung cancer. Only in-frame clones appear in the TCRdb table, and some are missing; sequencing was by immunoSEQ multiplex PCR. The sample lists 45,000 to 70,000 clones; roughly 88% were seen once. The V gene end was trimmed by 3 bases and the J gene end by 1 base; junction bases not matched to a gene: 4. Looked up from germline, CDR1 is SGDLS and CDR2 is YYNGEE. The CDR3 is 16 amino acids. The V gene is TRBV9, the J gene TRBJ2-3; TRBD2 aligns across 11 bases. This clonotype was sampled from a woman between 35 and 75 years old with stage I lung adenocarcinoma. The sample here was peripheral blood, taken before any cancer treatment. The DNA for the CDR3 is TGTGCCAGCAGCGAGCTAGCGGGGGGCCGCACAGATACGCAGTATTTT. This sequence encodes CASSELAGGRTDTQYF.